These T cell receptor beta chains were read from a single sample in a study of CD8+CD57+ T cells in acquired aplastic anemia. MiXCR, run by TCRdb on the reads, gives a single entry per CDR3 protein. The profile shows 350,000 to 450,000 distinct CDR3 sequences, about two thirds of them singletons. The specimen sequenced was sorted CD4+, CD8+, or CD8+CD57+ T cells (not recorded which) from PBMCs. The receptor set was obtained from a human donor in good health, serving as a control. Each CDR3 is given with its conserved first and last residue. Each record gives: V gene, clone size, J gene, CDR3 protein. Clone size, where shown, is once, few, many, or a class for clones that have expanded.

v_call: TRBV7-2
clone_size: .
j_call: TRBJ1-6
cdr3_aa: CASSSKSTNSTLHF

v_call: TRBV20-1
clone_size: .
j_call: TRBJ2-5
cdr3_aa: CSATSVTGTYQETQYF

v_call: TRBV7-2
clone_size: once
j_call: TRBJ1-4
cdr3_aa: CASTGTGVVTNERLFF

v_call: TRBV15
clone_size: once
j_call: TRBJ2-7
cdr3_aa: CATSSSTLRGGSYEQYF

v_call: TRBV20-1
clone_size: .
j_call: TRBJ2-1
cdr3_aa: CSAATNDAYVF

v_call: TRBV11-1
clone_size: .
j_call: TRBJ2-1
cdr3_aa: CASSRPWRGGPPNEQFF

v_call: TRBV19
clone_size: .
j_call: TRBJ1-3
cdr3_aa: CASSIFGDNIYF

v_call: TRBV24-1
clone_size: many
j_call: TRBJ2-3
cdr3_aa: CATSDSGGHLDTQYF

v_call: TRBV29-1
clone_size: many
j_call: TRBJ2-7
cdr3_aa: CSVSDPSEQYF

v_call: TRBV7-9
clone_size: .
j_call: TRBJ1-2
cdr3_aa: CASSMSGQGYGYTF

v_call: TRBV2
clone_size: .
j_call: TRBJ2-3
cdr3_aa: CASSYAAGGGATQYF

v_call: TRBV10-3
clone_size: once
j_call: TRBJ2-7
cdr3_aa: CTIRERYNEQYF

v_call: TRBV20-1
clone_size: .
j_call: TRBJ2-2
cdr3_aa: CSASASGYKVTGELFF

v_call: TRBV9
clone_size: .
j_call: TRBJ1-1
cdr3_aa: CASSLGRRNTEAFF

v_call: TRBV20-1
clone_size: few
j_call: TRBJ2-5
cdr3_aa: CSARDGGGAETQYF

v_call: TRBV7-3
clone_size: .
j_call: TRBJ2-3
cdr3_aa: CASSQSLAGYHTGYF

v_call: TRBV5-1
clone_size: many
j_call: TRBJ2-5
cdr3_aa: CASAILAGGTTQETQYF

v_call: TRBV25-1
clone_size: many
j_call: TRBJ1-1
cdr3_aa: CASSRSGGPEAFF

v_call: TRBV6-5
clone_size: few
j_call: TRBJ2-3
cdr3_aa: CASSLEGAHSADTQYF

v_call: TRBV20-1
clone_size: .
j_call: TRBJ2-1
cdr3_aa: CSAIKRTSGGYNEQFF

v_call: TRBV9
clone_size: few
j_call: TRBJ1-5
cdr3_aa: CASSVSGQGASNQPQHF

v_call: TRBV20-1
clone_size: .
j_call: TRBJ2-7
cdr3_aa: CSARAVGTYEQYF

v_call: TRBV29-1
clone_size: many
j_call: TRBJ1-4
cdr3_aa: CSWTGVNEKLFF

v_call: TRBV7-6
clone_size: few
j_call: TRBJ1-3
cdr3_aa: CASSLGIQGTPGNTIYF

v_call: TRBV6-2/TRBV6-3
clone_size: few
j_call: TRBJ2-7
cdr3_aa: CAGSYNRAISEQHF

v_call: TRBV10-1
clone_size: .
j_call: TRBJ2-7
cdr3_aa: CASRPTGRSYEQYF